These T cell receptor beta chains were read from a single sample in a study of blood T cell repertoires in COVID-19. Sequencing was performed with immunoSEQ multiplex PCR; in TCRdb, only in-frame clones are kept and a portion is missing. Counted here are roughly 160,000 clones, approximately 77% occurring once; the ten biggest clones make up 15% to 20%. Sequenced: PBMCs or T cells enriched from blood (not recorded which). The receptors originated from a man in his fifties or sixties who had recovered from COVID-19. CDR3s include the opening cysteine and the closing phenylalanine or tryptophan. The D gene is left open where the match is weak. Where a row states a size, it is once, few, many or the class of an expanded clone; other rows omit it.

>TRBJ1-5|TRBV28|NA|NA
TGTGCCAGCAGTCAGCAATCGACAGGATACCTTAAACATAGCAATCAGCCCCAGCATTTT
CASSQQSTGYLKHSNQPQHF
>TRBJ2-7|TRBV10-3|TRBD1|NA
TGTGCCATCAGTGGAGGACAGGGCTACGAGCAGTACTTC
CAISGGQGYEQYF
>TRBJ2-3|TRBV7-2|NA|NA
TGTGCCAGCAGCTTAGAACAGGTCACAGATACGCAGTATTTT
CASSLEQVTDTQYF
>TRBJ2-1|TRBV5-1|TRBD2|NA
TGCGCCAGCAGCATTACAACTAGCGGGGGACTCAATGAGCAGTTCTTC
CASSITTSGGLNEQFF
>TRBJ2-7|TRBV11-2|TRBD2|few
TGTGCCAGCAGCTACGCCGGACTAGCGGGGACAAAAAGCTCCTACGAGCAGTACTTC
CASSYAGLAGTKSSYEQYF
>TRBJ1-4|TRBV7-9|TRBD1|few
TGTGCCAGCAGCACCAGGGGGCTGAGTGAAAAACTGTTTTTT
CASSTRGLSEKLFF
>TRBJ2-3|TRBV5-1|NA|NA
TGCGCCAGCAGCGTGACAGGTCCCAAGTTTGGAGATACGCAGTATTTT
CASSVTGPKFGDTQYF
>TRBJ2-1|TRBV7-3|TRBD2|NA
TGTGCCAGCAGCTTACGTGGGGGAGGGAACGCTCGAGAGCAGTTCTTC
CASSLRGGGNAREQFF
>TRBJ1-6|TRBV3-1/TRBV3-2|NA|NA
TGTGCCAGCAGCCAAGGACAGAGGAATTCACCCCTCCACTTT
CASSQGQRNSPLHF
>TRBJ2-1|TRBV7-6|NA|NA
TGTGCCAGCAGCCCGACTTTGGTAGCTTACAATGAGCAGTTCTTC
CASSPTLVAYNEQFF
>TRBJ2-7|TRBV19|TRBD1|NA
TGTGCCAGTAGTATACACCGGGACAGGGCTTACGAGCAGTACTTC
CASSIHRDRAYEQYF
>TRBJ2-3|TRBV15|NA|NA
TGTGCCACCAGCAGAGGCGGGGGCGGCACAGATACGCAGTATTTT
CATSRGGGGTDTQYF
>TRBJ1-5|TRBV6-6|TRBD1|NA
TGTGCCAGCAGAGGGCAGGGGGGTAGCAATCAGCCCCAGCATTTT
CASRGQGGSNQPQHF
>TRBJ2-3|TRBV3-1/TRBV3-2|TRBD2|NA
TGTGCCAGCAGCCGAGGGGGACTAGCGGGAGGGCGCACAGATACGCAGTATTTT
CASSRGGLAGGRTDTQYF
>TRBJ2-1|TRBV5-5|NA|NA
TGTGCCAGCAGCGACGCGAGGTTCCAGACCCCTGAGCAGTTCTTC
CASSDARFQTPEQFF
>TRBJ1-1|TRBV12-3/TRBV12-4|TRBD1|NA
TGTGCCAGCAGTTTAGCGGGACAGCCGAGAGCTTTT
CASSLAGQPRAF
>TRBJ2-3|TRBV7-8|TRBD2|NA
TGTGCCAGCAGTTTCCGGGGCGGGAGCGTAGATACGCAGTATTTT
CASSFRGGSVDTQYF
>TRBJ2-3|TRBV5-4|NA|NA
TGTGCCAGCAGCCCCGACAGGCCGAGGGGGACAGATACGCAGTATTTT
CASSPDRPRGTDTQYF
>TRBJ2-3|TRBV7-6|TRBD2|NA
TGTGCCAGCAGCCCGGGGACTAGCGGGAGGGCCGGCGATACGCAGTATTTT
CASSPGTSGRAGDTQYF
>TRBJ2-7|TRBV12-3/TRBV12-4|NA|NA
TGTGCCAGCAGCAAATACAGGGCCGAGCAGTACTTC
CASSKYRAEQYF
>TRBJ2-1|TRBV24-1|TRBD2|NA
TGTGCCACCAGTGAACCAGGACTAGCGGGGGGGCTATTTGATGAGCAGTTCTTC
CATSEPGLAGGLFDEQFF
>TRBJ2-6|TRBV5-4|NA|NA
TGTGCCAGCATCAAGGACAGCGCGAAGGGCTCTGGGGCCAACGTCCTGACTTTC
CASIKDSAKGSGANVLTF
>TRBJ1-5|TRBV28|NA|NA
TGTGCCAGCAATTCCCCCGGAGGGGGCAATCAGCCCCAGCATTTT
CASNSPGGGNQPQHF
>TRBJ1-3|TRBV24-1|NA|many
TGTGCCACCAGTGATCCAGGGCCTGGAAACACCATATATTTT
CATSDPGPGNTIYF